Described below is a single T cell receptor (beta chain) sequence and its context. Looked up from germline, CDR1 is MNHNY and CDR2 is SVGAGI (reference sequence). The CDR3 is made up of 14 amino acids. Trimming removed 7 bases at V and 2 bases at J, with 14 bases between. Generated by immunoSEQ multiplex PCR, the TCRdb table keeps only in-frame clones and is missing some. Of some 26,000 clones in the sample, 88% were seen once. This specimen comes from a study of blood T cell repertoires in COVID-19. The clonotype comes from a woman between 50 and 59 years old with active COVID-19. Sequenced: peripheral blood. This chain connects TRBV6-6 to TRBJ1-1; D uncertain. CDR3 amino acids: CASKLARVNTEAFF. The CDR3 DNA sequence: TGTGCCAGCAAATTAGCGCGTGTTAACACTGAAGCTTTCTTT.